This T cell receptor (beta chain) came from a study of breast tumors, draining lymph nodes, adjacent tissues. Each CDR3 protein is one row after TCRdb ran MiXCR on the multiplex PCR reads. The table records approximately 210,000 distinct CDR3 sequences, approximately 36% of them present only once. The lymph nodes were axillary draining lymph nodes from breast cancer patients. This clonotype came up many times. With 6 bases removed from V and 2 bases from J, the gap between germline ends came to 8 bases. The CDR3 has 12 amino acids. In germline, CDR1 is MNHEY, CDR2 SVGAGI. The chain has TRBV6-5 and TRBJ2-7; no firm D call. Sequences were obtained from axillary lymph node tissue. This TCR was recovered from a female donor with breast cancer. Some clones in this sample may be carry-over from other donors' samples. For the CDR3, the DNA is TGTGCCAGCAGGGATCTTGCCTACGAGCAGTACTTC. Its protein product is CASRDLAYEQYF.